The 27 T cell receptor beta chains reported below all come from one sample, sequenced in a study of siplizumab effects on memory and regulatory T cells. Sequencing used immunoSEQ multiplex PCR; TCRdb keeps in-frame clones, though not all of them. The profile shows some 97,000 clones, 94% of them singletons. The sequencing input was non-Treg CD4+ T cells sorted from blood. These receptors came from a human donor in good health.

The chain couples TRBV28 to TRBJ1-6; D unresolved. This CDR3 spans 16 amino acids. Between the trimmed V and J ends, which lost 3 bases and 1 base, there was a span of 10 bases. The germline gives CDR1 MDHEN, CDR2 SYDVKM. CDR3 coding DNA: TGTGCCAGCAGTTTTTTCGAGGTTTCCTATAATTCACCCCTCCACTTT. This translates into CASSFFEVSYNSPLHF.

This chain joins TRBV7-8 and TRBJ2-7, with 12 nucleotides matching TRBD1. The CDR3 is 15 residues long. With V trimmed by 2 bases and J by 6 bases, 5 bases remained unmatched. Germline V lookup: CDR1 SGHVS, CDR2 FQNEAQ. The CDR3: CASSLRGQGAGEQYF. The DNA for the CDR3 is TGTGCCAGCAGCTTAAGGGGACAGGGGGCGGGCGAGCAGTACTTC.

This clone was picked up a small number of times. J is TRBJ2-1 and V is TRBV11-3, with D unclear. V gave up 5 bases and J gave up 9 bases, with 11 bases separating them. Germline V CDR1 and CDR2: SGHNT, YENEEA. CDR3 length equals 12 residues. This CDR3 reads CASSGRFGEQFF. The CDR3 coding sequence is TGTGCCAGCAGCGGCCGGTTCGGTGAGCAGTTCTTC.

The rearrangement joins TRBV5-1 to TRBJ2-3; TRBD2 matches 7 bases. V was pared by 3 bases and J by 4 bases, with 23 bases of the junction left unmatched. Germline V lookup: CDR1 SGHRS, CDR2 YFSETQ. This CDR3 has 20 amino acids. In DNA, the CDR3 is TGCGCCAGCAGCTCCCCGATGGGGGAGGGCCGTGAACGGTCGGCAGATACGCAGTATTTT. As protein: CASSSPMGEGRERSADTQYF.

The V gene is TRBV2, the J gene TRBJ1-2; D is perhaps TRBD1 (5 bases). The CDR3 is 14 amino acids. The germline CDR1 and CDR2 sequences are SNHLY and FYNNEI. Between the trimmed V and J ends, which lost 8 bases and 1 base, there was a span of 14 bases. The CDR3 coding sequence is TGTGCCAGCGTTCAGGGCGATCTTAACTATGGCTACACCTTC. Protein: CASVQGDLNYGYTF.

This sequence joins TRBV11-3 and TRBJ2-1, with TRBD2 matching over 13 bases. Germline V CDR1 and CDR2: SGHNT, YENEEA. This CDR3 contains 18 residues. J was trimmed by 8 bases and V by 4 bases; bases with no gene match: 14. The DNA of the CDR3 is TGTGCCAGCAGCTCGCGACTAGCGGGAGGATTTGGGGCGGATGAGCAGTTCTTC. Residues: CASSSRLAGGFGADEQFF. The full variable domain, its missing parts supplied by reference TRBV11-3 and TRBJ2-1, is EAGVVQSPRYKIIEKKQPVAFWCNPISGHNTLYWYLQNLGQGPELLIRYENEEAVDDSQLPKDRFSAERLKGVDSTLKIQPAELGDSAVYLCASSSRLAGGFGADEQFFGPGTRLTVL.

The chain has TRBV5-4 and TRBJ2-7, with 10 bases matching TRBD2. Germline CDR1 SGHNT, CDR2 YYREEE (reference sequence). The junction had 10 bases not matched to a gene; V was cut back by 4 bases and J by 3 bases. This CDR3 has 16 amino acids. This chain's CDR3 is CASSPPPGLASYEQYF. CDR3 coding DNA: TGTGCCAGCAGCCCCCCCCCGGGACTAGCGAGCTACGAGCAGTACTTC. Together with reference TRBV5-4 and TRBJ2-7, the CDR3 gives the full variable domain: ETGVTQSPTHLIKTRGQQVTLRCSSQSGHNTVSWYQQALGQGPQFIFQYYREEENGRGNFPPRFSGLQFPNYSSELNVNALELDDSALYLCASSPPPGLASYEQYFGPGTRLTVT.

This chain joins TRBV7-9 and TRBJ2-1, with no clear D. This CDR3 is built from 13 residues. Germline V gene lookup returns CDR1 SEHNR and CDR2 FQNEAQ (reference sequence). V shed 7 bases and J shed 9 bases, with 16 bases lying between them. CDR3 sequence reads: CASTPSLGGEQFF. The CDR3 DNA follows: TGTGCCAGCACCCCTTCACTGGGTGGTGAGCAGTTCTTC.

This chain connects TRBV5-6 to TRBJ1-6; tentatively, D is TRBD1 (6 bases). In germline, CDR1 is SGHDT, CDR2 YYEEEE. The V and J ends lost 5 bases and 10 bases respectively, with 19 bases between them. The CDR3 has 15 residues. This CDR3 reads CASSWGPGIGSPLHF. The CDR3 DNA reads TGTGCCAGCAGTTGGGGGCCCGGGATAGGCTCACCCCTCCACTTT.

This rearrangement joins TRBV7-2 to TRBJ1-2; TRBD1 might be the D (5 bases). The germline CDR1 and CDR2 sequences are SGHTA and FQGNSA. Trimming removed 2 bases at V and 2 bases at J, with 9 bases between. This CDR3 has 14 residues. DNA for the CDR3: TGTGCCAGCAGCTTATACCAGGGAAACTATGGCTACACCTTC. It encodes CASSLYQGNYGYTF.

The gene calls are TRBV15 and TRBJ2-1, with 9 bases matching TRBD2. The CDR3 totals 15 residues. The junction had 9 bases not matched to a gene; V was cut back by 8 bases and J by 4 bases. Germline V gene lookup returns CDR1 LNHNV and CDR2 YYDKDF (reference sequence). CDR3 in amino acids: CATGAGLADYNEQFF. The CDR3, as DNA: TGTGCCACCGGAGCGGGACTAGCAGATTACAATGAGCAGTTCTTC.

This clone was picked up one time. The chain employs TRBV27 and TRBJ1-1; possibly TRBD1 for D (6 bases). This CDR3 comprises 17 residues. Trimming cost V 0 bases and J 3 bases, with 17 bases left between them. The V gene's germline CDR1 is MNHEY and CDR2 SMNVEV (reference sequence). CDR3 bases: TGTGCCAGCAGTTTATCGGGGGCAGGGCGTAGGGACACTGAAGCTTTCTTT. It translates to CASSLSGAGRRDTEAFF.

CDR3 in DNA: TGTGCTAGTGGGCGGACTAGCGGGAGGGATCAAGAGACCCAGTACTTC. The encoded protein is CASGRTSGRDQETQYF. This chain uses TRBV12-5 with TRBJ2-5; 15 bases fit TRBD2. J lost 2 bases, V lost 6 bases, and 4 bases had no gene match. The CDR3 runs to 16 residues. The germline CDR1 and CDR2 sequences are LGHNT and FRNRAP.

This chain connects TRBV6-4 to TRBJ1-1; 7 bases agree with TRBD1. Germline CDR1 is MRHNA and CDR2 is SNTAGT. The CDR3 loop spans 16 amino acids. The ends lost 6 bases at V and 1 base at J; junction bases unmatched: 11. The CDR3 nucleotides read TGTGCCAGCAGACCCGAGGGGGCGAAAGAGAACACTGAAGCTTTCTTT. This sequence encodes CASRPEGAKENTEAFF.

In this sample, this clone turned up a few times. The gene calls are TRBV4-1 and TRBJ1-2, with a weak D call TRBD1 (6 bases). Germline V gene lookup returns CDR1 MGHRA and CDR2 YSYEKL. This CDR3 has 16 amino acids. V shed 5 bases and J shed 7 bases, with 23 bases lying between them. CDR3 in DNA: TGCGCCAGCAGCATGCACAGGGAGGGGCTATCCGGTGGCTACACCTTC. Translating gives CASSMHREGLSGGYTF.

The rearrangement links TRBV4-2 to TRBJ2-3; no definite D call. This CDR3 contains 15 residues. Between the trimmed V and J ends, which lost 0 bases and 3 bases, there was a span of 10 bases. Germline V gene lookup returns CDR1 LGHNA and CDR2 YNFKEQ. The CDR3 here is CASSQDDGRTDTQYF. The CDR3 nucleotides read TGTGCCAGCAGCCAAGACGATGGGCGGACAGATACGCAGTATTTT.

The V and J genes are TRBV6-6 and TRBJ2-1, with D possibly TRBD2 on 7 matching bases. The V end lost 6 bases, the J end lost 10 bases, and 19 bases lay between the germline ends. CDR1 is MNHNY and CDR2 is SVGAGI in the germline V gene (reference sequence). This CDR3 has 14 residues. CDR3 DNA: TGTGCCAGCAGCCCCCAGGGGAGGGCCAGGGAGCAGTTCTTC. It translates to CASSPQGRAREQFF.

The V call is TRBV2, the J call TRBJ2-1; no clear D gene. CDR1 and CDR2 (germline): SNHLY, FYNNEI. This CDR3 contains 13 residues. V was trimmed by 6 bases and J by 1 base, leaving 7 bases between them. CDR3 nucleotides: TGTGCCAGCAGGGCCAGTTCCTACAATGAGCAGTTCTTC. Amino acid sequence: CASRASSYNEQFF.

V is TRBV10-3 and J is TRBJ1-2, with D unclear. CDR1 and CDR2 from the germline V gene are ENHRY and SYGVKD. The CDR3 sequence is 15 residues long. Trimming left V 0 bases short and J 2 bases short, with 10 bases between. The CDR3 nucleotides read TGTGCCATCAGTGAGTCCTATATGGCGAACTATGGCTACACCTTC. It yields the protein CAISESYMANYGYTF.

This chain links TRBV19 with TRBJ2-3, with TRBD2 as a possible D gene (7 bases). This CDR3 contains 15 residues. Germline assignment: CDR1 LNHDA and CDR2 SQIVND (reference sequence). With 6 bases removed from V and 1 base from J, the gap between germline ends came to 14 bases. CDR3 coding DNA: TGTGCCAGTAGAATGGGAGGGGGAGGCACAGATACGCAGTATTTT. Its protein product is CASRMGGGGTDTQYF.

The V and J genes are TRBV7-3 and TRBJ1-4, with D hard to call. Trimming pared 4 bases from V and 0 bases from J, leaving 12 bases between. Germline V gene data show CDR1 as SGHTA and CDR2 as FQGTGA. The CDR3 extends over 16 amino acids. The CDR3 coding sequence is TGTGCCAGCAGCTCACTCCTCCAGGCAACTAATGAAAAACTGTTTTTT. Amino acids: CASSSLLQATNEKLFF.

CDR3 in DNA: TGCGCCAGCAGCCAAGATCCGGGACTAGCGGCCTACGAGCAGTACTTC. As protein: CASSQDPGLAAYEQYF. This chain uses TRBV4-1 with TRBJ2-7; 11 positions agree with TRBD2. Per germline, CDR1 MGHRA and CDR2 YSYEKL. The CDR3 spans 16 residues. V lost 0 bases, J lost 2 bases, and 3 bases stayed unmatched.

The chain carries TRBV2 and TRBJ2-7, with 7 bases that match TRBD2. Trimming removed 4 bases from V and 12 bases from J; junction bases left unmatched: 15. The CDR3 is 14 residues long. Germline V gene lookup returns CDR1 SNHLY and CDR2 FYNNEI. CDR3 nucleotide sequence: TGTGCCAGCAGTGGGACTAGACACGCCCCGGGCGGGTACTTC. Residues: CASSGTRHAPGGYF.

The V and J genes are TRBV28 and TRBJ2-1; 9 nucleotides align to TRBD2. The germline gives CDR1 MDHEN, CDR2 SYDVKM. V gave up 8 bases and J gave up 7 bases; unmatched junction bases: 15. This CDR3 spans 16 amino acids. DNA of the CDR3: TGTGCCAGCTCAGTTTTCGCGCTAGCGGGAAAGAATGAGCAGTTCTTC. Protein: CASSVFALAGKNEQFF.

V and J are TRBV4-1 and TRBJ2-1; 7 bases match TRBD2. CDR3 length equals 17 residues. Looked up from germline, CDR1 is MGHRA and CDR2 is YSYEKL. Trimming at V came to 5 bases and at J to 0 bases, leaving 10 bases not matched to a gene. CDR3 region: CASSTREAGLSYNEQFF. In nucleotides, the CDR3 is TGCGCCAGCAGCACCCGCGAAGCGGGACTCTCCTACAATGAGCAGTTCTTC.

This chain joins TRBV2 and TRBJ1-2, with D unclear. CDR3 size: 15 residues. The germline V and J ends were trimmed by 2 bases and 0 bases, with 10 bases remaining between them. Germline assignment: CDR1 SNHLY and CDR2 FYNNEI. The CDR3 sequence: CASSERGGTNYGYTF. The CDR3 DNA sequence: TGTGCCAGCAGTGAACGGGGTGGTACTAACTATGGCTACACCTTC. Supplemented by reference TRBV2 and TRBJ1-2, the full variable domain reads EPEVTQTPSHQVTQMGQEVILRCVPISNHLYFYWYRQILGQKVEFLVSFYNNEISEKSEIFDDQFSVERPDGSNFTLKIRSTKLEDSAMYFCASSERGGTNYGYTFGSGTRLTVV.

The chain has TRBV30 and TRBJ2-7; TRBD1 aligns across 10 bases. CDR1 GTSNPN and CDR2 SVGIG come from the germline V gene (reference sequence). V was clipped by 4 bases and J by 8 bases; unmatched bases: 17. The CDR3 loop spans 16 amino acids. CDR3 amino acids: CAWIPLSRTGGYKQYF. In DNA form, the CDR3 reads TGTGCCTGGATCCCCCTGTCCCGGACAGGGGGGTACAAGCAGTACTTC.